The 9 T cell receptor beta chains below all came from one sample that was sequenced in a study of blood T cell repertoires in COVID-19. Generated by immunoSEQ multiplex PCR, the TCRdb table keeps only in-frame clones and is missing some. The sample holds fewer than 95,000 clones; about 86% are singletons and the top ten take nearly 5%. The sample comprised peripheral blood. These receptors originate from an elderly woman with acute or convalescent COVID-19.

In its sample, this clone was seen once. The chain uses TRBV7-6 and TRBJ2-1; 9 bases map to TRBD1. V was pared by 5 bases and J by 8 bases, with 13 bases of the junction left unmatched. The CDR3 totals 16 residues. CDR1 is SGHVS and CDR2 is FNYEAQ in the germline V gene. The CDR3: CASSPRQGQGLYEQFF. CDR3 DNA: TGTGCCAGCAGCCCCCGCCAAGGACAGGGGTTATATGAGCAGTTCTTC.

This sequence joins TRBV5-6 and TRBJ2-2; 11 nucleotides align to TRBD1. With 1 base clipped from V and 5 bases from J, the junction kept 4 bases outside the gene matches. The CDR3 is made up of 16 amino acids. The germline gives CDR1 SGHDT, CDR2 YYEEEE. The CDR3 loop reads CASSLRDRGTTGELFF. CDR3 DNA sequence: TGTGCCAGCAGCTTGCGGGACAGGGGGACGACCGGGGAGCTGTTTTTT.

This chain joins TRBV19 and TRBJ1-3; D is uncertain. Trimming stripped 7 bases from V and 4 bases from J, with 17 bases between. Germline CDR1 LNHDA, CDR2 SQIVND (reference sequence). The CDR3 spans 15 residues. Here the CDR3 reads CASTGWLTVGNTIYF. The CDR3 DNA reads TGTGCCAGTACCGGGTGGTTAACGGTGGGAAACACCATATATTTT.

The rearrangement joins TRBV21-1 to TRBJ2-2; the listed D gene, TRBD1, was not tested against the DNA. TRBV21-1 represents a pseudogene. The CDR3 consists of 15 residues. CDR3 sequence (DNA): TGTGCCAGCACCATTACAGGAGCAAACACCGGGGAGCTGTTTTTT. It translates to CASTITGANTGELFF.

This clone occurred a few times. The rearrangement uses TRBV18 and TRBJ2-1; 8 positions match TRBD2. The CDR3 is made up of 15 amino acids. Germline V lookup: CDR1 KGHSH, CDR2 LQKENI. Losses at the gene ends were 4 bases for V and 0 bases for J; bases not matched to a gene: 2. The CDR3, as DNA: TGTGCCAGCTCACAGCGGGGGAGCTCCTACAATGAGCAGTTCTTC. It is translated as CASSQRGSSYNEQFF.

This rearrangement joins TRBV6-2 or TRBV6-3 to TRBJ2-1; the match to TRBD2 covers 11 bases. V gave up 4 bases and J gave up 4 bases; unmatched junction bases: 15. CDR3 length: 19 amino acids. The germline V gene has CDR1 MNHEY and CDR2 SVGEGT. CDR3 sequence reads: CASSSPGTSGLDKYNEQFF. In DNA form, the CDR3 reads TGTGCCAGCAGTTCCCCCGGGACTAGCGGTCTCGACAAGTACAATGAGCAGTTCTTC.

This chain joins TRBV7-9 and TRBJ1-3, with TRBD1 matching 7 bases. CDR3 length: 15 amino acids. CDR1 SEHNR and CDR2 FQNEAQ come from the germline V gene (reference sequence). With V trimmed by 5 bases and J by 0 bases, 4 bases remained unmatched. CDR3 in DNA: TGTGCCAGCAGCCAGGGACAGACCTCTGGAAACACCATATATTTT. Its translation is CASSQGQTSGNTIYF.

DNA of the CDR3: TGTGCCACCAGCAGAGAAAGGACAGGGTCAGTCTTTTTAGCCAAAAACATTCAGTACTTC. This gives the protein CATSRERTGSVFLAKNIQYF. This sequence joins TRBV15 and TRBJ2-4; 8 positions match TRBD1. This CDR3 has 20 residues. Germline CDR1 and CDR2: LNHNV and YYDKDF (reference sequence). V shed 0 bases and J 0 bases; nucleotides not matched to a gene: 13.

The chain employs TRBV6-5 and TRBJ2-3; 8 nucleotides align to TRBD1. The V segment lost 6 bases and the J segment 6 bases; nucleotides outside the gene matches: 5. Per the germline V gene, CDR1 is MNHEY and CDR2 is SVGAGI. The CDR3 spans 13 residues. CDR3 protein: CASRGDRGDTQYF. The CDR3 DNA reads TGTGCCAGCAGGGGCGACAGGGGCGATACGCAGTATTTT.